These 3 T cell receptor beta chains came from one sample sequenced in a study of T cells in Graves' hyperthyroidism and ophthalmopathy. Researchers took RNA transcripts and amplified the TCR beta CDR3 regions from them. The TCR CDR3 first-round RT-PCR relied on the HTBI primer set. TCRdb itself ran the multiplex PCR reads through MiXCR, one entry per CDR3 protein. There are hundreds of thousands of distinct CDR3 sequences in the sample; around 15% occur only once, and 9.5% to 13% lies in the top ten. Sequencing was done on a sample of blood. These receptors all come from a woman aged 18-30 years with Graves' hyperthyroidism.

This sequence joins TRBV12-3 or TRBV12-4 and TRBJ1-1; possible D gene TRBD1, 6 bases. The CDR3 is made up of 15 amino acids. Trimming stripped 6 bases from V and 4 bases from J, with 18 bases between. The CDR3 is CASSTPGGRGTEAFF. The CDR3 bases are TGTGCCAGCAGCACCCCCGGGGGGCGGGGCACTGAAGCTTTCTTT.

At least ten counts were recorded for this clonotype. The chain has TRBV12-3 or TRBV12-4 and TRBJ2-7; the D gene is possibly TRBD1 (5 bases). V lost 4 bases and J 3 bases, leaving 10 bases between the germline ends. The CDR3 is 13 residues long. The CDR3 DNA reads as TGTGCCAGCAGTTCGGACATCGGCTACGAGCAGTACTTC. This gives the protein CASSSDIGYEQYF.

This clonotype has more than one count but fewer than ten. This chain joins TRBV24-1 and TRBJ2-1; D perhaps matches TRBD1 (6 bases). The CDR3 length is 14 residues. Trimming stripped 10 bases from V and 4 bases from J, with 16 bases between. Germline loops: CDR1 KGHDR, CDR2 SFDVKD. The CDR3 nucleotides are TGTGCCACGAGTAGGTCAGGGGATTACAATGAGCAGTTCTTC. Translating gives CATSRSGDYNEQFF.